This T cell receptor beta chain comes out of a study of control samples from healthy donors and cancer patients. The CDR3 contains 16 residues. Looked up from germline, CDR1 is LGHDT and CDR2 is YNNKEL (reference sequence). V lost 5 bases and J 3 bases, leaving 19 bases between the germline ends. Assay used: immunoSEQ multiplex PCR; TCRdb lists only in-frame clones, some missing. The sample holds about 110,000 clones, 70% to 85% seen once. The TCR sequence derives from a man aged 18 to 29 in good health. The V gene is TRBV3-1 (or the pseudogene TRBV3-2), the J gene TRBJ1-1; D is unclear. Sequences were obtained from blood. CDR3 sequence reads: CASSSRSILGYTEAFF. In DNA, the CDR3 is TGTGCCAGCAGCTCAAGGTCCATTTTAGGCTACACTGAAGCTTTCTTT.